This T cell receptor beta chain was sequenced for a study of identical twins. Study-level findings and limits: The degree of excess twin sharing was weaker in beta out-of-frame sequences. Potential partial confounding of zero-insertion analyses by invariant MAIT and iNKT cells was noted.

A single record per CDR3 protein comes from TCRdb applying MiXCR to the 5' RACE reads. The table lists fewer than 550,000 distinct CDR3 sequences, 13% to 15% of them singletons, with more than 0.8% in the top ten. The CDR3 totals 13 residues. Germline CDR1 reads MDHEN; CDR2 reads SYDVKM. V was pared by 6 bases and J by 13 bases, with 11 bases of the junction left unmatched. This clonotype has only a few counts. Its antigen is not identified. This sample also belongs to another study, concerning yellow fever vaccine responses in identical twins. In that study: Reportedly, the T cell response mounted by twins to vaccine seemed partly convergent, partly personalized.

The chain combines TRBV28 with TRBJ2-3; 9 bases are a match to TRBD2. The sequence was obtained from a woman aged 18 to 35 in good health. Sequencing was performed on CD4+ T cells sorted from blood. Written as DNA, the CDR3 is TGTGCCAGCAGCCCACCGGAGGGACTAGCAAAGTATTTT. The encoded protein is CASSPPEGLAKYF. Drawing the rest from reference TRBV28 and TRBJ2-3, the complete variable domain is DVKVTQSSRYLVKRTGEKVFLECVQDMDHENMFWYRQDPGLGLRLIYFSYDVKMKEKGDIPEGYSVSREKKERFSLILESASTNQTSMYLCASSPPEGLAKYFGPGTRLTVL.